The rows below give T cell receptor beta chains drawn from one sample of a study of T cell responses to AZD1222 COVID-19 vaccine. Produced via immunoSEQ multiplex PCR; TCRdb's table is partial and in-frame only. The data show about 180,000 clones, 70% to 90% seen once. The specimen was peripheral blood, collected 28 days after the second AZD1222 dose. These TCRs come from an adult who received the AZD1222 COVID-19 vaccine. Both conserved end residues are part of each CDR3. D genes are given only for firm matches. Not every row has a clone size; where given, it reads once, few, many or a size class.

d_call j_call clone_size v_call cdr3_nt cdr3_aa
NA TRBJ1-2 NA TRBV25-1 TGTGCCAGCAGATGGGGGGACGGCTATGGCTACACCTTC CASRWGDGYGYTF
NA TRBJ1-2 NA TRBV4-1 TGCGCCAGCAGCCAAGAATTGTCAGGGGTGGGTGGCTACACCTTC CASSQELSGVGGYTF
NA TRBJ2-1 NA TRBV4-3 TGCGCCAGCAGCCAAGGGGCACAGGACAGTTACAATGAGCAGTTCTTC CASSQGAQDSYNEQFF
TRBD1 TRBJ1-2 NA TRBV6-5 TGTGCCAGCAAGCCGGGACAGGGGGCAAAGTATGGCTACACCTTC CASKPGQGAKYGYTF
NA TRBJ1-1 NA TRBV28 TGTGCCAGCAGTCCGACGCCAGGGAGTACTGAAGCTTTCTTT CASSPTPGSTEAFF
TRBD1 TRBJ2-7 once TRBV6-5 TGTGCCAGCCCTCCGGGACAGGGGTTTCACGAGCAGTACTTC CASPPGQGFHEQYF
NA TRBJ2-6 NA TRBV7-6 TGTGCCAGCAGCTTATCAAATCCCTCTGGGGCCAACGTCCTGACTTTC CASSLSNPSGANVLTF
TRBD1 TRBJ2-7 NA TRBV7-9 TGTGCCAGCAGCTTCGGGACAGGGAGGGACGAGCAGTACTTC CASSFGTGRDEQYF
NA TRBJ2-2 once TRBV19 TGTGCCAGTAATACGGTGGGTTCGAACACCGGGGAGCTGTTTTTT CASNTVGSNTGELFF
NA TRBJ2-3 NA TRBV12-5 TGTGCTAGTGGGCGGGCAAGGGAGCCAGATACGCAGTATTTT CASGRAREPDTQYF
NA TRBJ1-4 NA TRBV28 TGTGCCAGCAGTTCGGCGACACTGGCGGTTAATGAAAAACTGTTTTTT CASSSATLAVNEKLFF
TRBD1 TRBJ2-7 NA TRBV7-6 TGTGCCAGCAGCTTACCAACAGGGGCTAGCGAGCAGTACTTC CASSLPTGASEQYF
NA TRBJ1-5 NA TRBV19 TGTGCCAGTAGTACCGGGTATGATCAGCCCCAGCATTTT CASSTGYDQPQHF
TRBD2 TRBJ2-7 NA TRBV4-2 TGTGCCAGCAGCCAAGAAGGAACTAGCGGGGGGGCCATAAGTCCCTACGAGCAGTACTTC CASSQEGTSGGAISPYEQYF
NA TRBJ2-1 NA TRBV5-1 TGCGCCAGCAGCCAAACTCGCCAAGGTGAGCAGTTCTTC CASSQTRQGEQFF
TRBD1 TRBJ1-2 NA TRBV6-5 TGTGCCAGCAGCGGTAACAGGGGCGGCGGCTACACCTTC CASSGNRGGGYTF
TRBD1 TRBJ1-4 NA TRBV3-1/TRBV3-2 TGTGCCAGCAGCCAAACCGGGACAGCTGGTGAAAAACTGTTTTTT CASSQTGTAGEKLFF
NA TRBJ1-1 NA TRBV7-8 TGTGCCAGCAGCTCTTCAGAGAACACTGAAGCTTTCTTT CASSSSENTEAFF
NA TRBJ1-3 NA TRBV11-2 TGTGCCAGCAGCCCAAGTTCAACGATCCTGGGCACCATATATTTT CASSPSSTILGTIYF
NA TRBJ1-3 few TRBV14 TGTGCCAGCAGCCAAAATGCAGGGTCTGGAAACACCATATATTTT CASSQNAGSGNTIYF
NA TRBJ1-3 NA TRBV6-1 TGTGCCAGCAGTGCACTCCCCTCGGGAGACTCTGGAAACACCATATATTTT CASSALPSGDSGNTIYF
TRBD2 TRBJ2-3 NA TRBV11-1 TGTGCCAGCCGATTTCCGAGTAGCGGGGGCGCAGATACGCAGTATTTT CASRFPSSGGADTQYF
TRBD1 TRBJ1-1 NA TRBV19 TGTGCCACCTCGACAGGGAGGACTGAAGCTTTCTTT CATSTGRTEAFF
NA TRBJ1-6 NA TRBV6-5 TGTGCCAGCAGTCAGGAGATTTATAATTCACCCCTCCACTTT CASSQEIYNSPLHF
NA TRBJ2-5 once TRBV30 TGTGCCTGGGTAAGGTCGGAGACCCAGTACTTC CAWVRSETQYF
NA TRBJ2-7 few TRBV5-5 TGTGCCAGCAGCGACCCTCGGGGGGCCCACGAGCAGTACTTC CASSDPRGAHEQYF
NA TRBJ1-2 NA TRBV11-2 TGTGCCAGCAGCCCCCGGGCTACGGACGGCTACACCTTC CASSPRATDGYTF
NA TRBJ2-2 NA TRBV5-1 TGCGCCAGCAGCCCCGGACTAACGAACACCGGGGAGCTGTTTTTT CASSPGLTNTGELFF
NA TRBJ1-2 NA TRBV19 TGTGCCAGTAGTGGTCAGGGTCTTCTTGGCTACACCTTC CASSGQGLLGYTF
TRBD1 TRBJ2-4 NA TRBV11-1 TGTGCCAGCAGCCTGGACAGGGGATCAAACATTCAGTACTTC CASSLDRGSNIQYF
TRBD2 TRBJ2-5 NA TRBV11-3 TGTGCCAGCAGCCCCGCGGGGGGGTACCAAGAGACCCAGTACTTC CASSPAGGYQETQYF
NA TRBJ1-1 NA TRBV19 TGTGCCAGTAGTCCCGGCTTGAACACTGAAGCTTTCTTT CASSPGLNTEAFF
TRBD1 TRBJ2-4 few TRBV28 TGTGCCAGCAGTGGCGGGACAGGGGGTTCGGACATTCAGTACTTC CASSGGTGGSDIQYF
NA TRBJ2-1 few TRBV10-2 TGCGCCAGCAGTGTGAGTACGGACTACAATGAGCAGTTCTTC CASSVSTDYNEQFF
NA TRBJ2-7 NA TRBV3-1/TRBV3-2 TGTGCCAGCAGCTCGACGCCTGCCTACGAGCAGTACTTC CASSSTPAYEQYF
TRBD2 TRBJ2-2 NA TRBV7-3 TGTGCCAGCAGCTCTGATAGCGGGGTAGCCACCGGGGAGCTGTTTTTT CASSSDSGVATGELFF
TRBD1 TRBJ2-7 NA TRBV19 TGTGCCGGGAACAGGGGAGTTGAGCAGTACTTC CAGNRGVEQYF
TRBD1 TRBJ2-2 NA TRBV9 TGTGCCAGCAGCGTAGGGGACAGGGGGCCCGGGGAGCTGTTTTTT CASSVGDRGPGELFF
TRBD1 TRBJ2-7 NA TRBV6-2/TRBV6-3 TGTGCCAGCAGTTACTCCAGACAGGGGGCCTACGAGCAGTACTTC CASSYSRQGAYEQYF
NA TRBJ1-1 NA TRBV29-1 TGCAGCGGGAGGGTCACTGAAGCTTTCTTT CSGRVTEAFF
NA TRBJ1-6 NA TRBV19 TGTGCCAGTACCACGGTTGGCAGGGTGGGATCACCCCTCCACTTT CASTTVGRVGSPLHF
NA TRBJ2-1 NA TRBV28 TGTGCCAGCAGTTTCCCCCAGGGGACAACGAGCTCCTACAATGAGCAGTTCTTC CASSFPQGTTSSYNEQFF
NA TRBJ1-5 NA TRBV6-5 TGTGCCAGCAGTTACTCGAGTTTTGATGGCAATCAGCCCCAGCATTTT CASSYSSFDGNQPQHF
NA TRBJ1-1 NA TRBV4-2 TGTGCCAGCAGCCAAGGTGGGTCAGGCATGAACACTGAAGCTTTCTTT CASSQGGSGMNTEAFF
NA TRBJ1-5 NA TRBV6-1 TGTGCCAGCAGTGAATCCGGGGTTGGTAATCAGCCCCAGCATTTT CASSESGVGNQPQHF
NA TRBJ2-5 NA TRBV3-1/TRBV3-2 TGTGCCAGCAGCCAAGATCTACAAGAGACCCAGTACTTC CASSQDLQETQYF
TRBD1 TRBJ1-2 NA TRBV29-1 TGCAGCGTTGGGGACAGAAACTATGGCTACACCTTC CSVGDRNYGYTF
TRBD2 TRBJ2-7 NA TRBV5-5 TGTGCCAGCAGCTTGGCCATTGGACTAGTAACCTACGAGCAGTACTTC CASSLAIGLVTYEQYF
TRBD2 TRBJ2-1 NA TRBV11-3 TGTGCCAGCAGCTCTGGGTTGGTAGCGGGGGCCCTCTCCTACAATGAGCAGTTCTTC CASSSGLVAGALSYNEQFF
NA TRBJ1-5 NA TRBV6-2/TRBV6-3 TGTGCCAGCAGCCGCTGGGATAGCAATCAGCCCCAGCATTTT CASSRWDSNQPQHF
NA TRBJ1-2 NA TRBV5-6 TGTGCCAGCAGCCCAGGTGGAGGCGGATTTAGCCAGAATGGCTACACCTTC CASSPGGGGFSQNGYTF
TRBD1 TRBJ1-1 few TRBV5-1 TGCGCCAGCAGCTTGAGAGGGGGCTCGATCACGATGAACACTGAAGCTTTCTTT CASSLRGGSITMNTEAFF
TRBD1 TRBJ2-5 NA TRBV6-6 TGTGCCAGCAGTTACGACGGGACAGTTGGAGAGACCCAGTACTTC CASSYDGTVGETQYF
NA TRBJ2-7 NA TRBV4-1 TGCGCCAGCAGCCAAGATCGCAGTTCCTACGAGCAGTACTTC CASSQDRSSYEQYF
NA TRBJ1-3 NA TRBV5-6 TGTGCCAGCAGCTTCCCGGGGGGAACTGGAAACACCATATATTTT CASSFPGGTGNTIYF
NA TRBJ1-3 NA TRBV29-1 TGCAGCCGTCGAAAAGGTCCCTCTGGAAACACCATATATTTT CSRRKGPSGNTIYF
TRBD1 TRBJ2-2 NA TRBV7-9 TGTGCCAGCAGCCCACCGACAGGGAAGGCCACCGGGGAGCTGTTTTTT CASSPPTGKATGELFF